This is a list of T cell receptor beta chains from one sample in a study of T-cell reconstitution after alpha-beta-depleted transplantation in children. MiXCR, applied by TCRdb to the PCR reads, yields one record per CDR3 protein. The sample lists 300,000 to 400,000 distinct CDR3 sequences; less than 15% were seen once. Sequenced material: PBMCs, taken from the stem cell graft. Source of these receptors: a human donor who donated a stem cell graft to a child with Fanconi anemia. CDR3s include the opening cysteine and the closing phenylalanine or tryptophan. A D gene is named only where the DNA matches it firmly. Only some rows state a clone size, as once, few, many or a class for expanded clones.

j_gene	abundance	d_gene	len	v_gene	CDR3aa	CDR3nt
TRBJ2-1	NA	NA	17	TRBV11-2	CASSLDFGWGRHNEQFF	TGTGCCAGCAGCTTAGATTTTGGATGGGGACGACATAATGAGCAGTTCTTC
TRBJ2-2	many	NA	13	TRBV10-3	CAISDRYTGELFF	TGTGCCATCAGTGATCGGTACACCGGGGAGCTGTTTTTT
TRBJ2-5	NA	TRBD1	14	TRBV11-2	CASSLGTGQETQYF	TGTGCCAGCAGCTTAGGGACAGGTCAAGAGACCCAGTACTTC
TRBJ1-1	many	NA	13	TRBV7-2	CASSNQGNTEAFF	TGTGCCAGCAGCAACCAGGGGAACACTGAAGCTTTCTTT
TRBJ2-2	NA	TRBD2	15	TRBV7-8	CASSLVGEGTGELFF	TGTGCCAGCAGCTTAGTAGGGGAGGGCACCGGGGAGCTGTTTTTT
TRBJ1-2	many	NA	13	TRBV29-1	CSAAPGGLYGYTF	TGCAGCGCAGCGCCTGGGGGACTCTATGGCTACACCTTC
TRBJ2-7	many	NA	14	TRBV5-1	CASSGDSVSYEQYF	TGCGCCAGCAGCGGCGACTCAGTCTCCTACGAGCAGTACTTC
TRBJ1-1	many	NA	14	TRBV3-1	CASSQEGKSTEAFF	TGTGCCAGCAGCCAAGAAGGGAAGTCCACTGAAGCTTTCTTT
TRBJ2-1	NA	NA	12	TRBV5-1	CASSLEKYEQFF	TGCGCCAGCAGCTTGGAGAAGTATGAGCAGTTCTTC
TRBJ2-3	few	NA	15	TRBV5-6	CASSWSSGLTDTQYF	TGTGCCAGCAGTTGGAGTAGCGGACTCACAGATACGCAGTATTTT
TRBJ1-2	few	NA	13	TRBV9	CASSPSGGNGYTF	TGTGCCAGCAGCCCCTCGGGGGGCAATGGCTACACCTTC
TRBJ1-1	NA	NA	13	TRBV20-1	CSAPGILGTEAFF	TGCAGTGCTCCGGGGATTTTGGGCACTGAAGCTTTCTTT
TRBJ1-2	many	TRBD1	17	TRBV29-1	CSVGVRTGTTRTYGYTF	TGCAGCGTTGGAGTCCGGACAGGGACGACCCGAACCTATGGCTACACCTTC
TRBJ2-1	few	TRBD1	13	TRBV24-1	CATSDRGLNEQFF	TGTGCCACCAGTGACAGGGGGCTTAATGAGCAGTTCTTC
TRBJ1-6	many	TRBD1	16	TRBV7-2	CASSARGTRTNSPLHF	TGTGCCAGCAGCGCCAGGGGGACCCGGACTAATTCACCCCTCCACTTT
TRBJ1-2	NA	NA	13	TRBV18	CASSQDADYGYTF	TGTGCCAGCTCCCAGGACGCAGACTATGGCTACACCTTC
TRBJ2-7	many	NA	16	TRBV12-3/TRBV12-4	CASRLSTDAPSYEQYF	TGTGCCAGCAGATTATCGACGGATGCCCCTTCCTACGAGCAGTACTTC
TRBJ2-3	few	TRBD2	16	TRBV29-1	CSVEGTTSGDTDTQYF	TGCAGCGTTGAAGGAACGACTAGCGGGGACACAGATACGCAGTATTTT
TRBJ1-6	NA	NA	15	TRBV5-1	CASCRNLRNNSPLHF	TGCGCCAGCTGCCGCAACTTGAGGAATAATTCACCCCTCCACTTT
TRBJ2-1	NA	TRBD1	16	TRBV7-9	CASSAPGTGAINEQFF	TGTGCCAGCAGCGCTCCCGGGACAGGGGCCATCAATGAGCAGTTCTTC
TRBJ1-2	NA	NA	12	TRBV7-6	CASSPTGGGYTF	TGTGCCAGCAGCCCAACGGGTGGCGGCTACACCTTC
TRBJ1-1	few	NA	15	TRBV30	CAWSVEQWVNTEAFF	TGTGCCTGGAGCGTGGAACAGTGGGTGAATACTGAAGCTTTCTTT
TRBJ2-1	NA	NA	15	TRBV5-1	CASSVLPGSYNEQFF	TGCGCCAGCAGCGTTCTACCAGGATCCTACAATGAGCAGTTCTTC
TRBJ2-5	NA	NA	14	TRBV14	CASSQHGAWETQYF	TGTGCCAGCAGCCAGCACGGGGCATGGGAGACCCAGTACTTC
TRBJ2-3	NA	TRBD2	19	TRBV7-8	CASSMGLLAGGRSTDTQYF	TGTGCCAGCAGCATGGGACTCCTAGCGGGGGGGAGGAGCACAGATACGCAGTATTTT
TRBJ2-5	few	NA	13	TRBV18	CASSTSAGETQYF	TGTGCCAGCTCAACATCGGCTGGGGAGACCCAGTACTTC
TRBJ1-6	few	TRBD1	14	TRBV3-1	CASSTRGQNSPLHF	TGTGCCAGCAGCACAAGGGGACAGAATTCACCCCTCCACTTT
TRBJ2-2	NA	NA	15	TRBV5-1	CASSLETANTGELFF	TGCGCCAGCAGCTTGGAAACAGCGAACACCGGGGAGTTGTTTTTT
TRBJ1-1	NA	NA	15	TRBV5-1	CASSLAMGGNTEAFF	TGCGCCAGCAGCTTGGCCATGGGAGGGAACACTGAAGCTTTCTTT
TRBJ2-3	NA	NA	15	TRBV7-6	CASSLGQSPPDTQYF	TGTGCCAGCAGCTTAGGGCAGTCCCCACCAGATACGCAGTATTTT
TRBJ2-4	NA	TRBD1	18	TRBV28	CASSLKGSGDSRMRIQYF	TGTGCCAGCAGTTTAAAGGGTTCCGGGGACAGTAGGATGCGCATTCAGTACTTC
TRBJ2-2	NA	TRBD2	16	TRBV24-1	CATSDPSGGNTGELFF	TGTGCCACCAGTGATCCTAGCGGGGGAAACACCGGGGAGCTGTTTTTT
TRBJ2-7	NA	TRBD2	14	TRBV5-5	CASRHSSGGYEQYF	TGTGCCAGCCGCCATTCAAGCGGGGGCTACGAGCAGTACTTC
TRBJ1-1	few	TRBD1	15	TRBV10-3	CAITAGQGMNTEAFF	TGTGCCATCACCGCGGGACAGGGGATGAACACTGAAGCTTTCTTT
TRBJ1-2	NA	NA	13	TRBV12-3/TRBV12-4	CASRRGGTYGYTF	TGTGCCAGCAGGAGAGGCGGAACCTATGGCTACACCTTC
TRBJ2-3	few	NA	14	TRBV5-1	CASSWTSSTDTQYF	TGCGCCAGCAGTTGGACCTCTAGCACAGATACGCAGTATTTT
TRBJ2-3	few	TRBD1	14	TRBV10-3	CAIREQGASDTQYF	TGTGCCATCAGGGAACAGGGGGCTTCAGATACGCAGTATTTT
TRBJ2-1	few	NA	14	TRBV10-3	CAIRDLTRGNEQFF	TGTGCCATCAGGGACCTTACCCGGGGGAATGAGCAGTTCTTC
TRBJ2-7	NA	NA	15	TRBV6-5	CASSYERGSVDEQYF	TGTGCCAGCAGTTACGAAAGGGGTTCGGTCGACGAGCAGTACTTC
TRBJ2-3	many	TRBD2	17	TRBV4-1	CASSLRTSGGGTDTQYF	TGCGCCAGCAGCCTTCGGACTAGCGGGGGAGGGACAGATACGCAGTATTTT
TRBJ2-4	many	NA	17	TRBV4-2	CASSQDRKGVAKNIQYF	TGTGCCAGCAGCCAAGACCGAAAGGGAGTAGCCAAAAACATTCAGTACTTC
TRBJ1-1	NA	TRBD1	16	TRBV6-2/TRBV6-3	CASSYSRQGRTTEAFF	TGTGCCAGCAGTTACTCTAGACAGGGGAGAACGACTGAAGCTTTCTTT
TRBJ1-1	NA	TRBD1	14	TRBV5-5	CASSLGTGITEAFF	TGTGCCAGCAGCTTAGGGACAGGGATCACTGAAGCTTTCTTT
TRBJ1-5	few	NA	12	TRBV24-1	CATRRGSQPQHF	TGTGCCACCAGAAGGGGAAGCCAGCCCCAGCATTTT
TRBJ2-7	few	NA	13	TRBV15	CATSRDREYEQYF	TGTGCCACCAGCAGAGATCGAGAGTACGAGCAGTACTTC
TRBJ1-6	few	NA	11	TRBV28	CASSQDFPLHF	TGTGCCAGCAGCCAGGATTTCCCCCTCCACTTT
TRBJ1-4	NA	TRBD1	13	TRBV12-3/TRBV12-4	CASRIGTVEKLFF	TGTGCCAGCAGAATCGGGACAGTTGAAAAACTGTTTTTT